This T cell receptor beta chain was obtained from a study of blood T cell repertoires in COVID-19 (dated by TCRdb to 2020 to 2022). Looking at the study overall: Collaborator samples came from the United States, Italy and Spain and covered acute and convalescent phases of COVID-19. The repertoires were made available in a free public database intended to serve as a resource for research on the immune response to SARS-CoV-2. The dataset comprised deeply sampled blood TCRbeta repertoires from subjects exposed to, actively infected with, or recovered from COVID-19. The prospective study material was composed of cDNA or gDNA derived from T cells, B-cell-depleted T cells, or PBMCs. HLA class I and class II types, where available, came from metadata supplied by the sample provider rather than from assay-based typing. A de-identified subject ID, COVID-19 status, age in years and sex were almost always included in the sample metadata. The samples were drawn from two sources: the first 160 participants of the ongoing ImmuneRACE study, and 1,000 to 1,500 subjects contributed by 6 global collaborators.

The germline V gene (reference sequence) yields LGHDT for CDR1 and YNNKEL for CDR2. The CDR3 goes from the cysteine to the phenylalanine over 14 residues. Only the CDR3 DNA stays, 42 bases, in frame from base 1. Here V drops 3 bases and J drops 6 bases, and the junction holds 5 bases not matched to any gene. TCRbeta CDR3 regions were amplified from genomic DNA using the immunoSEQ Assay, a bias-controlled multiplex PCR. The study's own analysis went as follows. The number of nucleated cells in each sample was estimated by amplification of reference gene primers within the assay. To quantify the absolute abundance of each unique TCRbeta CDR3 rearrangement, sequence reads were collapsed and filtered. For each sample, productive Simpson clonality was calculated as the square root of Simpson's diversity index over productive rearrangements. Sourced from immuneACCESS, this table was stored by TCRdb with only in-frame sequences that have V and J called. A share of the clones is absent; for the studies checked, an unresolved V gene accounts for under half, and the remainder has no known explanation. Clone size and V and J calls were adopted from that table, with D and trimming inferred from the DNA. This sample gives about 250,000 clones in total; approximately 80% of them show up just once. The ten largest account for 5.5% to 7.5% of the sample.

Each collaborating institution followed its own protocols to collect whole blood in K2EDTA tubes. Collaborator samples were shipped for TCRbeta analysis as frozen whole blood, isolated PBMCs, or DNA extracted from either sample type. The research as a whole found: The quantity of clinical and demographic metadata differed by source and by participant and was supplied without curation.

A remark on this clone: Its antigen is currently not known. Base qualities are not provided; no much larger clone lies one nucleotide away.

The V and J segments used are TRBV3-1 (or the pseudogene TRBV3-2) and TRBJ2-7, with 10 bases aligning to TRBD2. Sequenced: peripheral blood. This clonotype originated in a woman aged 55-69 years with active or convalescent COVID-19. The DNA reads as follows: TGTGCCAGCAGCCACCAAGCGGGAGGGACCGAGCAGTACTTC. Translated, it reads CASSHQAGGTEQYF.